These 8 T cell receptor beta chains originate from one sample sequenced in a study of blood T cell repertoires in COVID-19. The method was immunoSEQ multiplex PCR; TCRdb's version includes in-frame clones alone and lacks a portion of them. The sample lists around 130,000 clones, roughly 90% occurring once. Sequenced sample: peripheral blood. Receptor source: a man aged 45-65 years with active or convalescent COVID-19.

The CDR3 coding sequence is TGTGCCAGCAGCTCCACTACTACCGGGGAGCTGTTTTTT. Translating it yields CASSSTTTGELFF. This chain connects TRBV11-3 to TRBJ2-2; D is uncertain. The CDR3 has 13 amino acids. Trimming left V 4 bases short and J 5 bases short, with 8 bases between. CDR1 is SGHNT and CDR2 is YENEEA in the germline V gene.

The chain employs TRBV19 and TRBJ2-7; TRBD1 matches at 9 bases. Unmatched junction bases numbered 8, after V lost 5 bases and J lost 3 bases. This CDR3 is 15 amino acids long. Germline V CDR1 and CDR2: LNHDA, SQIVND (reference sequence). The CDR3 loop is CASSVTGGAIYEQYF. As DNA, the CDR3 is TGTGCCAGTAGTGTTACAGGGGGCGCGATCTACGAGCAGTACTTC.

V gene TRBV27 combines with J gene TRBJ1-1; D remains unclear. The CDR3 spans 13 residues. With 6 bases removed from V and 0 bases from J, the gap between germline ends came to 8 bases. The germline V gene has CDR1 MNHEY and CDR2 SMNVEV (reference sequence). The CDR3 nucleotides read TGTGCCAGCAGGATTCACATGAACACTGAAGCTTTCTTT. This codes for CASRIHMNTEAFF.

The chain couples TRBV24-1 to TRBJ2-1, with 9 bases identical to TRBD1. Germline CDR1 and CDR2: KGHDR and SFDVKD. After removal of 5 bases from V and 4 bases from J, the junction contained 8 bases not matched to a gene. This CDR3 is 16 amino acids long. In DNA form, the CDR3 reads TGTGCCACCAGTGTCGCGGGACAGGGCAGGTACAATGAGCAGTTCTTC. Residues: CATSVAGQGRYNEQFF.

The V and J genes are TRBV15 and TRBJ1-4; D is possibly TRBD1 (6 bases). The germline V and J ends were trimmed by 5 bases and 8 bases, with 24 bases remaining between them. This CDR3 is 17 amino acids long. CDR1 is LNHNV, CDR2 YYDKDF, per germline (reference sequence). The CDR3 bases are TGTGCCACCAGCCCCCCGGATGGCGGGGGCGCGAGGGAAAAACTGTTTTTT. Translation: CATSPPDGGGAREKLFF.

The gene calls are TRBV5-1 and TRBJ2-5, with TRBD1 matching 9 bases. CDR3 size: 20 residues. Losses at the gene ends were 4 bases for V and 2 bases for J; bases not matched to a gene: 21. Germline values: CDR1 SGHRS, CDR2 YFSETQ. The CDR3 protein is CASSMGSVRTGARRQETQYF. The DNA of the CDR3 is TGCGCCAGCAGCATGGGGAGTGTGCGGACAGGGGCACGCCGTCAAGAGACCCAGTACTTC.

This clone was counted a single time. The chain is built from TRBV5-1 and TRBJ2-7, with 11 bases identical to TRBD2. J lost 7 bases, V lost 5 bases, and 8 bases had no gene match. This CDR3 contains 14 residues. The germline V gene encodes CDR1 SGHRS and CDR2 YFSETQ. The CDR3 DNA reads as TGCGCCAGCAGGAATAGCGGGAGGGCCAATGAGCAGTACTTC. Its translation is CASRNSGRANEQYF.

The rearrangement joins TRBV19 to TRBJ1-6; D is unresolved. CDR3 length: 13 residues. The V and J ends lost 6 bases and 8 bases respectively, with 11 bases between them. Germline V gene lookup returns CDR1 LNHDA and CDR2 SQIVND (reference sequence). The CDR3 region is CASRTQRDSPLHF. The DNA of the CDR3 is TGTGCCAGTAGAACCCAACGGGATTCACCCCTCCACTTT.